The next 15 T cell receptor beta chains were all read from a single sample in a study of cytomegalovirus exposure and HLA in healthy donors. PCR involved 60 Vbeta and 13 Jbeta primers. This table comes from immunoSEQ multiplex PCR, and its TCRdb copy is limited to in-frame clones, with some not included. The sample shows about 200,000 clones, roughly 80% of them seen only once. Sequencing was carried out using PBMCs. The receptors were gathered from a woman younger than 45 in good health and CMV-seronegative.

The chain joins TRBV18 to TRBJ1-1; the D gene is possibly TRBD1 (6 bases). Germline assignment: CDR1 KGHSH and CDR2 LQKENI. Trimming shortened V by 5 bases and J by 0 bases, and 10 bases separated the two germline ends. This CDR3 spans 14 amino acids. The CDR3 reads CASSGQIMNTEAFF. As DNA, the CDR3 is TGTGCCAGCTCAGGACAGATAATGAACACTGAAGCTTTCTTT.

This chain joins TRBV5-6 and TRBJ2-4; perhaps TRBD1 as D (6 bases). The germline gives CDR1 SGHDT, CDR2 YYEEEE. This CDR3 has 17 amino acids. Deletions cut 4 bases from V and 1 base from J, with 18 bases between. The CDR3 nucleotides read TGTGCCAGCAGCCAGTACGGACAGTACGAGGCCAAAAACATTCAGTACTTC. Protein sequence: CASSQYGQYEAKNIQYF.

This chain joins TRBV11-1 and TRBJ2-7; no reliable D call. Germline loops: CDR1 SGHAT, CDR2 FQDESV (reference sequence). The length of the CDR3 is 16 residues. V lost 0 bases and J 2 bases, leaving 14 bases between the germline ends. In DNA, the CDR3 is TGTGCCAGCAGCTTAGCGCGTCCGGTTGTGACCTACGAGCAGTACTTC. This gives the protein CASSLARPVVTYEQYF.

This chain connects TRBV28 to TRBJ2-3; no reliable D call. V shed 6 bases and J shed 3 bases, with 10 bases lying between them. Germline assignment: CDR1 MDHEN and CDR2 SYDVKM. This CDR3 region has 13 residues. CDR3 in amino acids: CASRTTGTDTQYF. As DNA, the CDR3 is TGTGCCAGCAGGACGACCGGGACAGATACGCAGTATTTT.

This sequence joins TRBV2 and TRBJ2-7; TRBD2 agrees at 9 bases. The germline CDR1 and CDR2 sequences are SNHLY and FYNNEI. V dropped 8 bases and J dropped 5; count of bases not matched to a gene: 13. This CDR3 has 15 residues. The chain's CDR3 is CASFKSAGGTDEQYF. CDR3 in DNA: TGTGCCAGCTTTAAGTCCGCGGGAGGGACGGACGAGCAGTACTTC.

The rearrangement joins TRBV25-1 to TRBJ1-1, with D unresolved. The germline V gene encodes CDR1 MGHDK and CDR2 SYGVNS. This CDR3 is built from 12 residues. V was pared by 8 bases and J by 6 bases, with 13 bases between. The DNA for the CDR3 is TGTGCCAGCTCAGACTTAGACCCTGAAGCTTTCTTT. Encoded protein: CASSDLDPEAFF.

This clone was recorded only once. The chain employs TRBV7-9 and TRBJ1-5; D might be TRBD1 (5 bases). Trimming pared 0 bases from V and 8 bases from J, leaving 8 bases between. This CDR3 has 13 amino acids. The germline CDR1 and CDR2 sequences are SEHNR and FQNEAQ (reference sequence). In DNA, the CDR3 is TGTGCCAGCAGCTTAGCGACGGGGGAGCCCCAGCATTTT. Amino acid sequence: CASSLATGEPQHF.

The sample holds a few counts of this clone. This rearrangement joins TRBV5-6 to TRBJ2-7; possible D gene TRBD1, 5 bases. The CDR3 has 13 residues. Germline lookup yields CDR1 SGHDT and CDR2 YYEEEE. Trimming left V 3 bases short and J 0 bases short, with 7 bases between. The DNA for the CDR3 is TGTGCCAGCAGCTCGACAGTCTCCTACGAGCAGTACTTC. This gives the protein CASSSTVSYEQYF.

This clone was detected a few times. The chain links TRBV10-3 to TRBJ1-2; D perhaps matches TRBD1 (6 bases). V was clipped by 6 bases and J by 1 base, with 9 bases between them. The V gene's germline CDR1 is ENHRY and CDR2 SYGVKD. The CDR3 sequence is 13 residues long. As DNA, the CDR3 is TGTGCCATCAGCGCACAGGGTAACTATGGCTACACCTTC. It encodes CAISAQGNYGYTF.

This chain uses TRBV27 with TRBJ2-1, with 8 nucleotides matching TRBD2. Germline CDR1 reads MNHEY; CDR2 reads SMNVEV (reference sequence). The CDR3 length is 15 residues. Trimming removed 2 bases from V and 7 bases from J; junction bases left unmatched: 7. CDR3 DNA: TGTGCCAGCAGTTTAGGCGGGGGGTACCTAAATGAGCAGTTCTTC. It specifies CASSLGGGYLNEQFF.

This chain uses TRBV5-1 with TRBJ2-5; 12 bases agree with TRBD1. The J segment lost 4 bases and the V segment lost 3 bases, leaving 4 bases of the junction unmatched. The CDR3 loop spans 15 amino acids. Germline assignment: CDR1 SGHRS and CDR2 YFSETQ. CDR3 residues: CASSWDRGRGETQYF. The CDR3, as DNA: TGCGCCAGCAGCTGGGACAGGGGGCGAGGAGAGACCCAGTACTTC.

This chain connects TRBV6-5 to TRBJ2-4; possibly TRBD2 for D (7 bases). The V end was cut by 2 bases, the J end by 2 bases, with 13 bases between. Germline lookup yields CDR1 MNHEY and CDR2 SVGAGI. This CDR3 comprises 16 residues. CDR3 nucleotides: TGTGCCAGCAGTTACCAAAGGGGGGGGTCCAAAAACATTCAGTACTTC. Its translation: CASSYQRGGSKNIQYF.

The chain links TRBV28 to TRBJ2-1; 12 bases fit TRBD2. J gave up 2 bases and V 5 bases, and 4 bases lay outside the gene matches. CDR1 and CDR2 (germline): MDHEN, SYDVKM. This CDR3 is built from 16 residues. The CDR3 loop is CASSPSGRAPYNEQFF. In DNA form, the CDR3 reads TGTGCCAGCAGTCCTAGCGGGAGGGCCCCCTACAATGAGCAGTTCTTC.

CDR3 DNA sequence: TGTGCCAGCAGCTTGAACGAAGCGGGGGCCGGGGAGACCCAGTACTTC. Translated: CASSLNEAGAGETQYF. The chain couples TRBV13 to TRBJ2-5, with 8 bases matching TRBD2. V was pared by 3 bases and J by 5 bases, with 11 bases of the junction left unmatched. In germline, CDR1 is PRHDT, CDR2 FYEKMQ (reference sequence). The CDR3 sequence is 16 residues long.

The chain carries TRBV7-9 and TRBJ2-3; D is undetermined. The V gene lost 5 bases and the J gene lost 6 bases, with 9 bases spanning the gap. The length of the CDR3 is 12 residues. Germline values: CDR1 SEHNR, CDR2 FQNEAQ (reference sequence). CDR3: CASSPRPDTQYF. The DNA for the CDR3 is TGTGCCAGCAGCCCGAGGCCGGATACGCAGTATTTT.